A selection of T cell receptor beta chains follows, all from one sample in a study of T-cell reconstitution after alpha-beta-depleted transplantation in children. TCRdb re-analysed the PCR reads in MiXCR, keeping a single row per CDR3 protein. The sample shows about 830,000 distinct CDR3 sequences, roughly 15% of them seen only once. The material was PBMCs, mostly from graft donor cells, obtained 360 days after TCRalphabeta/CD19-depleted stem cell transplant. The receptors derive from a male patient younger than 18 who had a stem cell transplant for acute lymphoblastic leukemia, so the T cells may come from the graft donor. CDR3s include the opening cysteine and the closing phenylalanine or tryptophan.

>TRBV12-3/TRBV12-4|TRBJ2-5
CASSTDQERTQYF
>TRBV12-3/TRBV12-4|TRBJ2-1
CASSLEGSDEQFF
>TRBV6-5|TRBJ1-5
CASSYSMRGNQPQHF
>TRBV9|TRBJ2-1
CASSVVLGVEQFF
>TRBV4-1|TRBJ2-2
CASSQDWDTGELFF
>TRBV7-9|TRBJ2-3
CASSYTLRGRRTDTQYF
>TRBV7-7|TRBJ1-4
CASSLLEKGATNEKLFF
>TRBV20-1|TRBJ1-2
CSASGVRGLDVGGYTF
>TRBV5-1|TRBJ2-2
CASSFWPGNTGELFF
>TRBV5-1|TRBJ1-2
CASSLNNNYGYTF
>TRBV5-1|TRBJ2-3
CASSLKPLEWATDTQYF
>TRBV27|TRBJ1-2
CASSFADGRRRDYGYTF
>TRBV20-1|TRBJ2-5
CSAPPGSGKTETQYF
>TRBV7-7|TRBJ2-5
CASSPYNGRETQYF
>TRBV28|TRBJ2-1
CASSLPRAGGGYNEQFF
>TRBV29-1|TRBJ2-7
CSVLNTGGSFYEQYF
>TRBV6-2/TRBV6-3|TRBJ2-2
CASSSSDRPLFF
>TRBV7-2|TRBJ2-3
CASSLAFPGTAGDTQYF
>TRBV4-1|TRBJ2-7
CASSQVRDGRVREQYF
>TRBV9|TRBJ2-3
CASRRGGGRTDTQYF
>TRBV6-5|TRBJ2-7
CASSYVTMAGGREQYF
>TRBV2|TRBJ2-2
CASTQSPPGELFF
>TRBV5-5|TRBJ2-1
CASSLGQGMPEQFF
>TRBV12-3/TRBV12-4|TRBJ2-3
CASRRGLGDTQYF
>TRBV12-5|TRBJ2-5
CASVGTQETQYF
>TRBV5-1|TRBJ2-1
CASDPLNTGGEQFF
>TRBV3-1|TRBJ2-6
CASSQDLRQGAGANVLTF
>TRBV2|TRBJ2-5
CASSEQAATQYF
>TRBV10-3|TRBJ2-6
CAISQGSSGANVLTF
>TRBV5-1|TRBJ1-3
CASSYGDGGNTIYF
>TRBV29-1|TRBJ2-1
CSVVGTSGSYNEQFF
>TRBV20-1|TRBJ2-1
CSASSGGDEQCF
>TRBV14|TRBJ2-1
CASSPDRGRRQFF
>TRBV3-1|TRBJ2-2
CASSQGSTGELFF
>TRBV11-3|TRBJ2-3
CASSLTYRGDTQYF
>TRBV5-6|TRBJ2-3
CASSWDRGNTQYF
>TRBV20-1|TRBJ2-1
CSAVSLSSYNEQFF
>TRBV12-3/TRBV12-4|TRBJ2-5
CASSDDVWAQETQYF
>TRBV2|TRBJ1-2
CASSDPGVFNYGYTF
>TRBV4-1|TRBJ2-7
CASSQGPAWFAGRSYEQYF
>TRBV5-1|TRBJ2-1
CASSPDRDGEQFF
>TRBV12-3/TRBV12-4|TRBJ2-5
CASSPTGWETQYF
>TRBV5-5|TRBJ2-3
CASSFLTSGRGTDTQYF
>TRBV7-2|TRBJ2-3
CASSSDSFTDTQYF
>TRBV9|TRBJ2-1
CASSAPGLINNEQFF
>TRBV29-1|TRBJ2-7
CSVGGGLAGEQYF
>TRBV15|TRBJ2-1
CATSRVTSGYNEQFF
>TRBV29-1|TRBJ2-7
CSVEATSGVYEQYF
>TRBV4-1|TRBJ1-5
CASSQATDGYSNQPQHF
>TRBV10-3|TRBJ1-1
CAISEFPTGGRGTEAFF
>TRBV5-1|TRBJ2-1
CASSGPVYNEQFF
>TRBV12-3/TRBV12-4|TRBJ1-1
CASSRRGFEAFF
>TRBV6-1|TRBJ2-4
CASFAWQGIQYF